The entry below describes one T cell receptor beta chain. For the second PCR, which ran for 7 to 11 cycles, a sample-barcoded 5' primer and a J-beta primer mix were used. Carrying 12 random nucleotides, a template-switch adaptor labeled each individual cDNA molecule. TCRdb passed the 5' RACE reads through MiXCR, listing each CDR3 protein once. The sample comprises 450,000 to 650,000 distinct CDR3 sequences, about 24% of which are singletons, and just under 9% rests with the top ten. This sample stems from a study of blood T cells in healthy people across ages. Germline loops: CDR1 DFQATT, CDR2 SNEGSKA (reference sequence). The length of the CDR3 is 16 residues. V was clipped by 5 bases and J by 1 base; unmatched bases: 8. These sequences were also reported in another study, on T cells of mothers and their children.

The chain employs TRBV20-1 and TRBJ2-7; 13 bases are a match to TRBD2. Sequenced sample: blood. The clonotype originates from a boy aged 5-17 years in good health. CDR3 amino acids: CSAPGLAGDWSYEQYF. The CDR3 nucleotides are TGCAGTGCTCCTGGACTAGCGGGAGATTGGTCCTACGAGCAGTACTTC.